Below are 21 T cell receptor beta chains sequenced from a single sample in a study of blood T cells in healthy people across ages (dated by TCRdb to 2015 to 2017). Libraries were made using 5' RACE. Sequencing used an Illumina HiSeq 2500. A second PCR of roughly 7 to 11 cycles was performed with a sample-barcoded 5' primer and a J-beta primer mix. Through fastp at Q25 and MiXCR, TCRdb rebuilt clones from the public reads, retaining in-frame beta chains. Rows matching on CDR3 protein sequence are summarized as one entry with the most common DNA and genes. The sample contains hundreds of thousands of distinct CDR3 sequences, about 25% of them found a single time. The ten largest make up more than 8% of the sample. The sample was also reused in another study, on T cells of mothers and their children.

The source material was blood. The source of these receptors is a boy between 10 and 17 years old in good health.

This clonotype came up a few times. This chain links TRBV4-3 with TRBJ2-3, with D uncertain. V was trimmed by 2 bases and J by 2 bases, leaving 8 bases between them. Germline V gives CDR1 LGHNA, CDR2 YSLEER. The CDR3 covers 14 residues. CDR3 amino acids: CASSQSPYTDTQYF. The CDR3 DNA reads TGCGCCAGCAGCCAATCCCCCTACACAGATACGCAGTATTTT.

This clonotype was observed a single time. The rearrangement joins TRBV29-1 to TRBJ1-2; D ambiguous. Trimming took 3 bases from V and 5 from J, leaving 13 bases between them. The CDR3 spans 13 residues. Per the germline V gene, CDR1 is SQVTM and CDR2 is ANQGSEA. The CDR3 spells CSVEDVGMYGYTF. The CDR3 DNA is TGCAGCGTTGAGGACGTGGGCATGTATGGCTACACCTTC. Together with reference TRBV29-1 and TRBJ1-2, the CDR3 gives the full variable domain: SAVISQKPSRDICQRGTSLTIQCQVDSQVTMMFWYRQQPGQSLTLIATANQGSEATYESGFVIDKFPISRPNLTFSTLTVSNMSPEDSSIYLCSVEDVGMYGYTFGSGTRLTVV.

The rearrangement links TRBV6-2 or TRBV6-3 to TRBJ1-1; D unresolved. Trimming took off 8 bases at V and 7 bases at J, with 14 bases between the two ends. This CDR3 region has 12 residues. The germline V gene has CDR1 MNHEY and CDR2 SVGEGT. CDR3: CASRSPLGEAFF. The CDR3 DNA is TGTGCCAGCCGGTCCCCCCTAGGTGAAGCTTTCTTT.

The V gene is TRBV5-1, the J gene TRBJ1-4; 7 nucleotides match TRBD1. The CDR3 has 15 amino acids. The V gene end was trimmed by 2 bases and the J gene end by 5 bases; junction bases not matched to a gene: 6. Looked up from germline, CDR1 is SGHRS and CDR2 is YFSETQ. The CDR3 loop is CASSFQGGRNEKLFF. CDR3 nucleotides: TGCGCCAGCAGCTTCCAGGGGGGGAGGAATGAAAAACTGTTTTTT.

This clonotype has a handful of counts. The rearrangement links TRBV20-1 to TRBJ2-3; TRBD2 aligns across 7 bases. Germline trimming cut 4 bases from V and 7 bases from J; bases unmatched to any gene: 14. Germline CDR1 is DFQATT and CDR2 is SNEGSKA (reference sequence). There are 15 residues in the CDR3. In DNA, the CDR3 is TGCAGTGCTATGGCCCGCCAGCGGGAAATATATACGCAGTATTTT. It specifies CSAMARQREIYTQYF.

The V call is TRBV20-1, the J call TRBJ1-3; the match to TRBD1 covers 12 bases. In germline, CDR1 is DFQATT, CDR2 SNEGSKA (reference sequence). After removal of 6 bases from V and 4 bases from J, the junction contained 7 bases not matched to a gene. The CDR3 extends over 15 amino acids. The CDR3 region has the DNA TGCAGTGCGGACCCGGGACAGGGGGCGGGAAACACCATATATTTT. Protein product: CSADPGQGAGNTIYF.

This chain links TRBV2 with TRBJ2-5; maybe TRBD2 (5 bases). The germline CDR1 and CDR2 sequences are SNHLY and FYNNEI. The CDR3 runs 16 residues. V shed 2 bases and J shed 2 bases, with 15 bases lying between them. The CDR3 spells CASSELSASTQETQYF. DNA of the CDR3: TGTGCCAGCAGTGAATTGTCGGCTAGCACTCAAGAGACCCAGTACTTC.

The V call is TRBV29-1, the J call TRBJ2-5, with D hard to call. The J call may not be correct, given that the DNA end is closer to TRBJ2-1. Germline V CDR1 and CDR2: SQVTM, ANQGSEA. The CDR3 is made up of 13 amino acids. CDR3 loop: CSVEAASPNEQFF. CDR3 bases: TGCAGCGTTGAGGCCGCGAGCCCCAATGAGCAGTTCTTC.

This clonotype came up a few times. This rearrangement joins TRBV4-3 to TRBJ2-1; D is possibly TRBD2 (7 bases). Germline CDR1 is LGHNA and CDR2 is YSLEER. This CDR3 is 16 amino acids long. V lost 0 bases and J 8 bases, leaving 17 bases between the germline ends. In nucleotides, the CDR3 is TGCGCCAGCAGCCAAGATAGGGGGGGAAAGGGAGATGAGCAGTTCTTC. Protein: CASSQDRGGKGDEQFF.

The rearrangement joins TRBV20-1 to TRBJ2-1; 8 bases align to TRBD2. The germline V gene has CDR1 DFQATT and CDR2 SNEGSKA (reference sequence). This CDR3 has 15 amino acids. V lost 0 bases, J lost 1 base, and 2 bases stayed unmatched. CDR3 loop: CSARDIAGSYNEQFF. CDR3 DNA sequence: TGCAGTGCTAGAGATATAGCGGGGTCCTACAATGAGCAGTTCTTC.

CDR3 protein: CSATQTSGRPALYNEQFF. The CDR3 nucleotides are TGCAGTGCTACACAGACTAGCGGGAGGCCGGCCCTATACAATGAGCAGTTCTTC. The chain recombines TRBV20-1 with TRBJ2-5, with 13 bases identical to TRBD2. The J call is doubtful: the DNA matches TRBJ2-1 better. Per germline, CDR1 DFQATT and CDR2 SNEGSKA (reference sequence). The CDR3 has 18 amino acids.

The V gene is TRBV20-1, the J gene TRBJ2-5; TRBD2 is a possible D gene (5 bases). The germline V and J ends were trimmed by 2 bases and 1 base, with 17 bases remaining between them. The CDR3 contains 16 residues. Germline lookup yields CDR1 DFQATT and CDR2 SNEGSKA (reference sequence). CDR3 coding DNA: TGCAGTGCTAGACCGTTTGGCAGAGGGTTCCAAGAGACCCAGTACTTC. Encoded protein: CSARPFGRGFQETQYF.

This rearrangement joins TRBV18 to TRBJ2-5, with 12 bases matching TRBD2. The J call could be wrong; TRBJ2-1 is a better fit for the DNA end. CDR1 is KGHSH and CDR2 is LQKENI in the germline V gene. The CDR3 extends over 16 amino acids. CDR3 residues: CASSRPTSGGYNEQFF. The CDR3 DNA reads TGTGCCAGCTCACGCCCGACTAGCGGGGGTTACAATGAGCAGTTCTTC.

V and J are TRBV12-3 or TRBV12-4 and TRBJ2-3; D may match TRBD1 or TRBD2 (6 bases each). This CDR3 spans 16 amino acids. V shed 5 bases and J shed 11 bases, with 26 bases lying between them. The CDR3 region is CASSEGGAVPRVGQYF. DNA for the CDR3: TGTGCCAGCAGTGAGGGGGGCGCGGTACCCCGGGTTGGGCAGTATTTT.

This clonotype was recorded at least ten times. CDR3 protein: CASSPGQENEKLFF. The CDR3 bases are TGTGCCAGCAGCCCGGGACAGGAGAATGAAAAACTGTTTTTT. The chain carries TRBV12-3 or TRBV12-4 and TRBJ1-4, with 8 bases that match TRBD1. The CDR3 loop spans 14 amino acids. The V segment lost 6 bases and the J segment 5 bases; nucleotides outside the gene matches: 5.

CDR3 residues: CASSQVDGSDGYTF. The CDR3 DNA sequence: TGTGCCAGCAGCCAAGTAGACGGATCGGATGGCTACACCTTC. The genes are TRBV4-2 and TRBJ1-2; D not resolved. V was pared by 1 base and J by 6 bases, with 12 bases between. CDR3 length: 14 residues. Germline loops: CDR1 LGHNA, CDR2 YNFKEQ.

V usage is TRBV7-2 and J usage is TRBJ2-3; D is perhaps TRBD2 (6 bases). V was cut by 2 bases and J by 0 bases, with 18 bases left in between. The CDR3 has 18 amino acids. Germline assignment: CDR1 SGHTA and CDR2 FQGNSA. This CDR3 reads CASSLYSSGYTSTDTQYF. The CDR3 bases are TGTGCCAGCAGCTTATATTCCAGCGGGTACACTAGCACAGATACGCAGTATTTT.

The genes are TRBV10-3 and TRBJ2-5, with D tentatively TRBD2 (6 bases). Germline V gene lookup returns CDR1 ENHRY and CDR2 SYGVKD. The CDR3 totals 14 residues. The V end was cut by 4 bases, the J end by 5 bases, with 14 bases between. The CDR3 DNA reads TGTGCCATCAGTGTTTCTAGCGTGGGTGAGACCCAGTACTTC. Its translation: CAISVSSVGETQYF.

This clonotype has more than one count but fewer than ten. The J gene is TRBJ2-5, the V gene TRBV5-1; 7 nucleotides agree with TRBD1. The CDR3 consists of 14 residues. Germline V lookup: CDR1 SGHRS, CDR2 YFSETQ. Trimming took 0 bases from V and 4 from J; bases not matched to a gene: 3. This CDR3 reads CASSLEGAGETQYF. The CDR3 DNA reads TGCGCCAGCAGCTTGGAGGGGGCCGGAGAGACCCAGTACTTC.

The chain has TRBV11-2 and TRBJ2-3; D uncertain. Germline CDR1 is SGHAT and CDR2 is FQNNGV. The CDR3 has 14 amino acids. V gave up 0 bases and J gave up 2 bases, with 6 bases separating them. CDR3 amino acids: CASSLDPVTDTQYF. DNA for the CDR3: TGTGCCAGCAGCTTAGACCCGGTCACAGATACGCAGTATTTT. Based on the CDR3 plus reference TRBV11-2 and TRBJ2-3, the full variable domain is EAGVAQSPRYKIIEKRQSVAFWCNPISGHATLYWYQQILGQGPKLLIQFQNNGVVDDSQLPKDRFSAERLKGVDSTLKIQPAKLEDSAVYLCASSLDPVTDTQYFGPGTRLTVL.

The rearrangement links TRBV6-5 to TRBJ2-7, with 8 nucleotides matching TRBD1. J lost 2 bases, V lost 6 bases, and 6 bases had no gene match. The CDR3 is made up of 14 amino acids. CDR1 and CDR2 from the germline V gene are MNHEY and SVGAGI. For the CDR3, the DNA is TGTGCCAGCAGGGACAGGGAAGTTGCCTACGAGCAGTACTTC. Its translation: CASRDREVAYEQYF.